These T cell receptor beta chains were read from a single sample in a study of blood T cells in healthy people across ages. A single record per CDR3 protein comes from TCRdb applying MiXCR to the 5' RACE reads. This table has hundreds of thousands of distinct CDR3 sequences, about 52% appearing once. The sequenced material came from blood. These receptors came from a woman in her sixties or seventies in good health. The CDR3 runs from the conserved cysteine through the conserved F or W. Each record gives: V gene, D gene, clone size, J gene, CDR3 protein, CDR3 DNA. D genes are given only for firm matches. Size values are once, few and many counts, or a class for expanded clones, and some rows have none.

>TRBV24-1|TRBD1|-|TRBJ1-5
CATSDSRQGSQPQHF
TGTGCCACCAGTGATTCTCGACAGGGGAGTCAGCCCCAGCATTTT
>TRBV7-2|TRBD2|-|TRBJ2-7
CASSLAQRGLEQYF
TGTGCCAGCAGCTTAGCGCAGCGGGGTCTCGAGCAGTACTTC
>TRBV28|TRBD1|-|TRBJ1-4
CASSFSGGVEKLFF
TGTGCCAGCAGTTTTTCAGGGGGCGTTGAAAAACTGTTTTTT
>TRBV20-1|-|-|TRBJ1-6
CSASPSRGNSPLHF
TGCAGTGCTAGTCCCAGCAGGGGCAATTCACCCCTCCACTTT
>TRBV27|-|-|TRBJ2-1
CASSSSVAALYNEQFF
TGTGCCAGCAGCTCCTCCGTGGCGGCCCTCTACAATGAGCAGTTCTTC
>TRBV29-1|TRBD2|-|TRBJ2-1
CSVDAILRLANEQFF
TGCAGCGTTGATGCAATTCTGAGACTAGCGAATGAGCAGTTCTTC
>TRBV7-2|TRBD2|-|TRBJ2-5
CASSFWRGLAEQYF
TGTGCCAGCAGCTTCTGGAGGGGACTAGCGGAGCAGTACTTC
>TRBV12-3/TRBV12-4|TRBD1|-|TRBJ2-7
CASSRTGGGREQYF
TGTGCCAGCAGTAGGACAGGGGGCGGGAGGGAGCAGTACTTC
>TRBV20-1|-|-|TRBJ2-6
CSASGSSGANVLTF
TGCAGTGCTAGCGGGAGCTCTGGGGCCAACGTCCTGACTTTC
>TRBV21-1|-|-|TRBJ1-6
CASSFHRQGPSLHF
TGTGCCAGCAGCTTCCACAGACAGGGGCCTTCCCTCCACTTT
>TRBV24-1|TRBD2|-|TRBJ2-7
CATSGTSGSPERYEQYF
TGTGCCACCAGCGGGACTAGCGGGAGTCCAGAGAGGTACGAGCAGTACTTC
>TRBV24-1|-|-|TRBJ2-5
CATSDYREETQYF
TGTGCCACCAGTGATTACAGGGAAGAGACCCAGTACTTC
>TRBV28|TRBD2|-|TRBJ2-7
CASSFYGRVSYEQYF
TGTGCCAGCAGTTTCTACGGGAGGGTCTCCTACGAGCAGTACTTC
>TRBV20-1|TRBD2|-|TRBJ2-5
CSARALAGQETQYF
TGCAGTGCTAGGGCCCTAGCGGGTCAAGAGACCCAGTACTTC
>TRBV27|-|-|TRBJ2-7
CASSSTAAGEQYF
TGTGCCAGCAGTTCAACAGCGGCCGGCGAGCAGTACTTC
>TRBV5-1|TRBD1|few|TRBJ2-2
CASSSGQGIPGELFF
TGCGCCAGCAGCTCGGGACAGGGGATTCCCGGGGAGCTGTTTTTT
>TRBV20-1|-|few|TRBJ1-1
CSARPRGKVNTEAFF
TGCAGTGCTAGACCCCGGGGAAAGGTGAACACTGAAGCTTTCTTT
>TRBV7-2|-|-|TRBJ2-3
CASSSGLPDTQYF
TGTGCCAGCAGCTCGGGACTCCCAGATACGCAGTATTTT
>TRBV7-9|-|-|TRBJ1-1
CASSRTVGAFF
TGTGCCAGCAGTCGGACAGTTGGAGCTTTCTTT
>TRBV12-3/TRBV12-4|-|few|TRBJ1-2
CASSSFQGAGGYTF
TGTGCCAGCAGTTCCTTCCAGGGAGCTGGTGGCTACACCTTC
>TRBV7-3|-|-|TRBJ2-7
CASSFSPGGAYEQYF
TGTGCCAGCAGCTTTTCCCCCGGAGGGGCATACGAGCAGTACTTC
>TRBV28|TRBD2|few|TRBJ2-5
CASSSGLAGEETQYF
TGTGCCAGCAGTTCTGGACTAGCGGGGGAAGAGACCCAGTACTTC
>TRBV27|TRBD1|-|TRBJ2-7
CASRGGTGTHEQYF
TGTGCCAGCAGAGGGGGGACAGGGACCCACGAGCAGTACTTC
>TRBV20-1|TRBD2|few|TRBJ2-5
CSASAQGGRETQYF
TGCAGTGCTAGCGCTCAGGGAGGGCGAGAGACCCAGTACTTC
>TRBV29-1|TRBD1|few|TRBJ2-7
CSVEGQGHSYEQYF
TGCAGCGTTGAGGGACAGGGGCACTCCTACGAGCAGTACTTT
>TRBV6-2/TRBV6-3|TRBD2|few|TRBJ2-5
CASSPRTSGRLRQETQYF
TGTGCCAGCAGCCCGAGGACTAGCGGGAGGCTGAGGCAAGAGACCCAGTACTTC
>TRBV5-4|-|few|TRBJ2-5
CASSGGYQETQYF
TGTGCCAGCAGCGGAGGTTACCAAGAGACCCAGTACTTC
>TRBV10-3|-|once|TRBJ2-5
CAIRPLGEETQYF
TGTGCCATCAGACCTCTAGGGGAAGAGACCCAGTACTTC
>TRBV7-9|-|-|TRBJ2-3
CASSLSGPSSDTQYF
TGTGCCAGCAGCTTATCCGGGCCTTCATCAGATACGCAGTATTTT
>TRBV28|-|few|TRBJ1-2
CASGETHGANYGYTF
TGTGCCAGCGGGGAAACCCACGGAGCTAACTATGGCTACACCTTC
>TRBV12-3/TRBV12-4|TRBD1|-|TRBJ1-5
CASRPTGRNQPQHF
TGTGCCAGCAGACCGACAGGGCGCAATCAGCCCCAGCATTTT
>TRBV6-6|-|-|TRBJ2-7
CASSIDRNYEQYF
TGTGCCAGCAGCATCGACAGGAACTACGAGCAGTACTTC
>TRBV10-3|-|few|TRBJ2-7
CAISDLTQGRRNYEQYF
TGTGCCATCAGTGACCTGACCCAGGGTCGTCGAAACTACGAGCAGTACTTC
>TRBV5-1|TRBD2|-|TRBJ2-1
CASSPTSGKRNEQFF
TGCGCCAGCAGCCCTACGAGCGGGAAACGCAATGAGCAGTTCTTC
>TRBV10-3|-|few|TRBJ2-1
CAISESGSREQFF
TGTGCCATCAGTGAGTCAGGTAGCCGTGAGCAGTTCTTC
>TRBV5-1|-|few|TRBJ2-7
CASSIHEGEQYF
TGCGCCAGCAGCATCCACGAGGGTGAGCAGTACTTC
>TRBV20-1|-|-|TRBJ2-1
CSPDVPSTNNEQFF
TGCAGCCCGGACGTTCCATCCACCAACAATGAGCAGTTCTTC
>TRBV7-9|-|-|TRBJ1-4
CASNRATNEKLFF
TGTGCAAGCAACAGAGCAACTAATGAAAAACTGTTTTTT
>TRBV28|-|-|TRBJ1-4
CASSLDEGANEKLFF
TGTGCCAGCAGTTTGGACGAGGGCGCTAATGAAAAACTGTTTTTT
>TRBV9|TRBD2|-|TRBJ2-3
CAGSVGRGADTQYF
TGTGCCGGCAGCGTAGGGAGGGGCGCAGATACGCAGTATTTT
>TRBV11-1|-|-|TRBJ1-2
CASKRGLDNGGYTF
TGTGCCAGCAAGAGAGGACTCGACAACGGTGGCTACACCTTC
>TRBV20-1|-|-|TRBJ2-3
CSSPSGSDTQYF
TGCAGCTCCCCATCGGGGTCAGATACGCAGTATTTT
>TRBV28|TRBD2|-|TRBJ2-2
CASSFSGSKGRNTGELFF
TGTGCCAGCAGTTTTAGCGGGAGTAAGGGTCGGAACACCGGGGAGCTGTTTTTT
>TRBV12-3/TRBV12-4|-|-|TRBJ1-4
CASSLHGAYEKLFF
TGTGCCAGCAGTTTGCATGGGGCTTATGAAAAACTGTTTTTT
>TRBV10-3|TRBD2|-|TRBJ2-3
CAISGPRLAGLSTDTQYF
TGTGCCATCAGTGGCCCCAGATTAGCGGGCTTAAGCACAGATACGCAGTATTTT
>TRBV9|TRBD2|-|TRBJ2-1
CASSVSGTSGGFEQFF
TGTGCCAGCAGCGTTTCCGGGACTAGCGGAGGATTTGAGCAGTTCTTC
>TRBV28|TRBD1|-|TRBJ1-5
CASRATGSIQPQHF
TGTGCCAGCAGGGCGACAGGGTCCATCCAGCCCCAGCATTTT
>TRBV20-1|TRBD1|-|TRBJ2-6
CSARGTGAGANVLTF
TGCAGTGCTAGAGGCACAGGGGCTGGGGCCAACGTCCTGACTTTC
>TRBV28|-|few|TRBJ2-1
CASRKQIHGHEQFF
TGTGCCAGCAGAAAGCAGATTCATGGGCATGAGCAGTTCTTC
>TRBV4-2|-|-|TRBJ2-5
CASSRWQQETQYF
TGTGCCAGCAGCCGTTGGCAGCAAGAGACCCAGTACTTC
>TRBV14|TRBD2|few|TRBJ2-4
CASSQGGAGGWYKQYF
TGTGCCAGCAGCCAAGGTGGAGCGGGAGGTTGGTACAAGCAGTACTTC
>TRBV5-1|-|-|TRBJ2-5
CASSLVGFETQYF
TGCGCCAGCAGCTTGGTGGGTTTCGAGACCCAGTACTTC
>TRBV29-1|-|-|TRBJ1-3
CSVELRNSGNTIYF
TGCAGCGTTGAACTACGGAACTCTGGAAACACCATATATTTT
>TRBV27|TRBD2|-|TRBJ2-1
CVSSLSGGGSSYNEQFF
TGTGTCAGCAGTTTAAGTGGTGGCGGGAGCTCCTACAATGAGCAGTTCTTC